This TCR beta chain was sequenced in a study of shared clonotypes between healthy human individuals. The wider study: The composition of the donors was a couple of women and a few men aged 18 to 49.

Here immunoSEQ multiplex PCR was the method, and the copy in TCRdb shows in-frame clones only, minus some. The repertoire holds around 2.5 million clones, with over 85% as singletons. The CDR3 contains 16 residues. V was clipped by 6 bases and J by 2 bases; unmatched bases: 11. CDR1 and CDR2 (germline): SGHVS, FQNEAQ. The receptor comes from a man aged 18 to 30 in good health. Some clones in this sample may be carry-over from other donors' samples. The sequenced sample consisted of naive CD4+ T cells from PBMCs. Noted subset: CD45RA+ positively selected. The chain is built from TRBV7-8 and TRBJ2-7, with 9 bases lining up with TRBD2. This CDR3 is CASSLKAGGITYEQYF. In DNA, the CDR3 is TGTGCCAGCAGTTTGAAAGCGGGAGGTATAACCTACGAGCAGTACTTC.